This T cell receptor (beta chain) appears in the sequencing data of a study of neurological immune-mediated disorders. The overall study: Multiple sclerosis patients (n of about 34) included approximately 30 with relapsing-remitting and 3 with secondary progressive disease. Whole-study findings and limits: Private repertoires in all groups were suggested by the absence of shared CDR3 amino acid sequences among expanded clones across subjects.

The V segment lost 0 bases and the J segment 2 bases; nucleotides outside the gene matches: 7. The CDR3 has 17 amino acids. The V gene's germline CDR1 is SGHRS and CDR2 YFSETQ. In regard to this clonotype: The antigen is unknown.

The method for making cDNA was 5'RACE, and it used 10-nucleotide random UMIs. Via MiXCR, TCRdb re-called the 5' RACE reads, giving one row per CDR3 protein. The data show about 74,000 distinct CDR3 sequences, with 5.2% seen just once and approximately 7.4% held by the top ten. The chain couples TRBV5-1 to TRBJ1-5, with 8 bases that match TRBD1. Input material: PBMCs. This TCR came from a man aged 18 to 35 with multiple sclerosis. CDR3 in DNA: TGCGCCAGCAGCTTGGCGCAGGGGGCAATGGGCAATCAGCCCCAGCATTTT. Translated: CASSLAQGAMGNQPQHF.